This is a list of T cell receptor beta chains from one sample in a study of T cell changes during pregnancy in multiple sclerosis. Assay used: immunoSEQ multiplex PCR; TCRdb lists only in-frame clones, some missing. Among tens of thousands of clones listed, 88% were seen once. Here the sequenced sample was peripheral blood, taken in the first trimester of pregnancy. All receptors derive from a female donor with multiple sclerosis, enrolled in a pregnancy study. Each CDR3 is given with its conserved first and last residue. D genes are given only for firm matches. A clone size is listed for some rows: how often the clone was seen (once, few, many), or a class if it is expanded.

NA,NA,TRBV7-3,TRBJ2-3,TGTGCCAGCAGCTTACCTAGCACAGATACGCAGTATTTT,CASSLPSTDTQYF
NA,NA,TRBV5-4,TRBJ2-1,TGTGCCAGCAGCTTGAGTGGACATTACAATGAGCAGTTCTTC,CASSLSGHYNEQFF
NA,TRBD1,TRBV7-2,TRBJ2-1,TGTGCCAGCAGCTTAGTCAGGGGGAATGAGCAGTTCTTC,CASSLVRGNEQFF
NA,NA,TRBV5-1,TRBJ2-5,TGCGCCAGCAGCTCCAGGGTGCCAGAGACCCAGTACTTC,CASSSRVPETQYF
NA,TRBD1,TRBV18,TRBJ2-7,TGTGCCAGCAGACGGACAGGAGGCTACGAGCAGTACTTC,CASRRTGGYEQYF
many,TRBD1,TRBV6-5,TRBJ2-1,TGTGCCAGCAGACCGGGGACAGGGGACAGCAATGAGCAGTTCTTC,CASRPGTGDSNEQFF
NA,NA,TRBV25-1,TRBJ2-7,TGTGCCAGCAGGGAGGACGGTAGCTCCTACGAGCAGTACTTC,CASREDGSSYEQYF
NA,NA,TRBV15,TRBJ2-4,TGTGCCACCAGCAGAGATGCGACTGCTTCGGTCAAAAACATTCAGTACTTC,CATSRDATASVKNIQYF
NA,TRBD2,TRBV19,TRBJ2-5,TGTGCCAGTAGTCCTCGTGAGATAGCGGGAGGGGAGACCCAGTACTTC,CASSPREIAGGETQYF
NA,NA,TRBV4-2,TRBJ1-1,TGTGCCAGCAGCCAAGATTTCGGGAATGAAGCTTTCTTT,CASSQDFGNEAFF
NA,NA,TRBV10-2,TRBJ2-3,TGCGCCAGCAGTGATACCGACGGCGGGCACACAGATACGCAGTATTTT,CASSDTDGGHTDTQYF
NA,TRBD2,TRBV19,TRBJ2-5,TGTGCCAGTAGGCGACTAGCGGGAGGGCAGGAGACCCAGTACTTC,CASRRLAGGQETQYF
once,NA,TRBV10-3,TRBJ2-7,TGTGCCATCAGCCGGGTGGCGGAGAAGGACGAGCAGTACTTC,CAISRVAEKDEQYF
NA,NA,TRBV30,TRBJ1-2,TGTGCCTGGAGTATCCAGTTTGGCTACACCTTC,CAWSIQFGYTF
few,TRBD1,TRBV29-1,TRBJ1-1,TGCAGCGTTCGACAGGGGGGAAGACCCGAAGCTTTCTTT,CSVRQGGRPEAFF
many,TRBD1,TRBV18,TRBJ1-1,TGTGCCAGCTCACCCGGGACAGTAAACACTGAAGCTTTCTTT,CASSPGTVNTEAFF
NA,NA,TRBV7-9,TRBJ1-4,TGTGCCAGCAATTTCGGGGGAGTCGAAAAACTGTTTTTT,CASNFGGVEKLFF
NA,TRBD2,TRBV9,TRBJ2-1,TGTGCCAGCAGCGCCACTAGCGGGAGTTTTTCCTACTACAATGAGCAGTTCTTC,CASSATSGSFSYYNEQFF
NA,NA,TRBV5-4,TRBJ1-5,TGTGCCAGCAGCTTAGGACTTGATCAGCCCCAGCATTTT,CASSLGLDQPQHF
NA,NA,TRBV7-9,TRBJ1-5,TGTGCCAGCAGCTGGGGGACTTACAGCAATCAGCCCCAGCATTTT,CASSWGTYSNQPQHF
NA,TRBD1,TRBV6-1,TRBJ1-1,TGTGCCAGCAGTGAAATGACAGGGTGGAGAAACACTGAAGCTTTCTTT,CASSEMTGWRNTEAFF
NA,NA,TRBV5-4,TRBJ2-7,TGTGCCAGCACCCTCGATCAGGGTCACGAGCAGTACTTC,CASTLDQGHEQYF
NA,TRBD2,TRBV6-6,TRBJ2-3,TGTGCCAGCAGCCCGGGACTAGCGATCACAGATACGCAGTATTTT,CASSPGLAITDTQYF
NA,TRBD2,TRBV6-5,TRBJ2-3,TGTGCCAGTGGGGACTACGGGGCACGCCCAGATACGCAGTATTTT,CASGDYGARPDTQYF
NA,NA,TRBV5-6,TRBJ2-3,TGTGCCAGCAGCTTCCCCGTAGCGGGCACAGATACGCAGTATTTT,CASSFPVAGTDTQYF
once,NA,TRBV4-1,TRBJ2-7,TGCGCCAGCAGCCAGGGGACTTTTAGCTCCTACGAGCAGTACTTC,CASSQGTFSSYEQYF
NA,NA,TRBV7-2,TRBJ2-3,TGTGCCAGCAGCCTAAGCACAGATACGCAGTATTTT,CASSLSTDTQYF
NA,TRBD2,TRBV10-1,TRBJ2-1,TGCGCCAGCAGTGATCGGGTTAGCGGGAGGCGAAATGAGCAGTTCTTC,CASSDRVSGRRNEQFF
NA,NA,TRBV28,TRBJ2-1,TGTGCCAGCAGTTTACGGACAGACAATGAGCAGTTCTTC,CASSLRTDNEQFF
NA,NA,TRBV5-1,TRBJ2-3,TGCGCCAGCAGCCAGCGGGTCTCGACAGATACGCAGTATTTT,CASSQRVSTDTQYF
NA,NA,TRBV7-9,TRBJ1-1,TGTGCCAGCATCCAAACAGTGAACACTGAAGCTTTCTTT,CASIQTVNTEAFF
NA,NA,TRBV30,TRBJ2-7,TGTGCCTGGAGCCCCGCCGGCTACGAGCAGTACTTC,CAWSPAGYEQYF
NA,NA,TRBV29-1,TRBJ2-1,TGCAGCGTTGTAGGGGTTAACCCCAATGAGCAGTTCTTC,CSVVGVNPNEQFF
NA,TRBD2,TRBV28,TRBJ2-2,TGTGCCAGCAGTTTAGCGGGAGGAAGCACCGGGGAGCTGTTTTTT,CASSLAGGSTGELFF
NA,TRBD1,TRBV13,TRBJ1-1,TGTGCCAGCAGCAAACGCCGGACAGGGGACACTGAAGCTTTCTTT,CASSKRRTGDTEAFF
NA,NA,TRBV19,TRBJ2-3,TGTGCCAGTAGTATAACCCACCCAGCAGATACGCAGTATTTT,CASSITHPADTQYF
NA,NA,TRBV12-5,TRBJ2-3,TGTGCTAGTGGTTTGGGACAAGGAGGAGATACGCAGTATTTT,CASGLGQGGDTQYF
few,TRBD1,TRBV27,TRBJ1-5,TGTGCCAGCAGCTGGACAGGGGGTCAGCCCCAGCATTTT,CASSWTGGQPQHF
NA,TRBD2,TRBV6-1,TRBJ2-7,TGTGCCAGCAGCTCCGGACTAGCGGGATCCTACGAGCAGTACTTC,CASSSGLAGSYEQYF
NA,TRBD1,TRBV28,TRBJ1-5,TGTGCCAGCAGACCTACAGGGGAGAATCAGCCCCAGCATTTT,CASRPTGENQPQHF
few,NA,TRBV4-2,TRBJ2-2,TGTGCCAGCAGCCAAGACGGGACACGGGCCGGGGAGCTGTTTTTT,CASSQDGTRAGELFF
NA,NA,TRBV2,TRBJ1-3,TGTGCCAGCAGTACAGGGCCTGGAAACACCATATATTTT,CASSTGPGNTIYF
NA,NA,TRBV18,TRBJ1-5,TGTGCCAGCTCACAGGGGCGAGATCAGCCCCAGCATTTT,CASSQGRDQPQHF
NA,NA,TRBV28,TRBJ2-3,TGTGCCAGCAGTTTGGCACAGGGAGCTAGCACAGATACGCAGTATTTT,CASSLAQGASTDTQYF
NA,TRBD2,TRBV6-5,TRBJ2-7,TGTGCCAGCAGTACCCCCGGGGCGGGAGTCTACGAGCAGTACTTC,CASSTPGAGVYEQYF
NA,TRBD2,TRBV19,TRBJ2-1,TGTGCCAGTAGTCGGCAAGGGACTAGCGGGAGCAATGAGCAGTTCTTC,CASSRQGTSGSNEQFF
once,NA,TRBV5-4,TRBJ2-7,TGTGCCAGCAGCTTGGCTCCGGGATCACCCCTAGACGAGCAGTACTTC,CASSLAPGSPLDEQYF
NA,TRBD1,TRBV11-2,TRBJ2-7,TGTGCCAGCAGCTTGACAGGGGGCGCCTACGAGCAGTACTTC,CASSLTGGAYEQYF
once,TRBD1,TRBV6-1,TRBJ2-7,TGTGCCAGCAGTGAAGCTCCTGGACAGGGGGCGGACGAGCAGTACTTC,CASSEAPGQGADEQYF
few,NA,TRBV5-1,TRBJ2-1,TGCGCCAGCAGCTCCGGGCCGGGAGCCTACAATGAGCAGTTCTTC,CASSSGPGAYNEQFF
NA,NA,TRBV7-3,TRBJ2-1,TGTGCCAGCAGCCGCCGGGTGCGGGATTTAAATGAGCAGTTCTTC,CASSRRVRDLNEQFF
NA,TRBD2,TRBV30,TRBJ2-5,TGTGCCTGGAGGAAGTGGACTAGCGGGACCGAGACCCAGTACTTC,CAWRKWTSGTETQYF
NA,NA,TRBV5-5,TRBJ1-2,TGTGCCAGCAGCTCTCACGGACATCCTAATGGCTACACCTTC,CASSSHGHPNGYTF
NA,TRBD2,TRBV29-1,TRBJ2-3,TGCAGCGTTGAACCAGCGGGGAGAACAGATACGCAGTATTTT,CSVEPAGRTDTQYF
NA,TRBD2,TRBV29-1,TRBJ2-3,TGCAGCGATACTAATTTCGGACTAGCGGGGATGACCTTCGACACAGATACGCAGTATTTT,CSDTNFGLAGMTFDTDTQYF
NA,TRBD2,TRBV7-2,TRBJ2-1,TGTGCCAGCAGCTTAGCTAGCGGGAGGGCCGAAAATGAGCAGTTCTTC,CASSLASGRAENEQFF
NA,TRBD1,TRBV12-5,TRBJ1-2,TGTGCTAGTGGTTTGGTACAGGGGGCTCTTGGCTACACCTTC,CASGLVQGALGYTF